The 24 T cell receptor beta chains reported below all come from one sample, sequenced in a study of blood T cell repertoires in COVID-19 (dated by TCRdb to about 2020). Receptor libraries were prepared by the immunoSEQ multiplex PCR assay. Sourced from immuneACCESS, this table was stored by TCRdb with only in-frame sequences that have V and J called. A share of the clones is absent; for the studies checked, an unresolved V gene accounts for under half, and the remainder has no known explanation. The sample yields 300,000 to 450,000 clones; about 90% were counted once. The ten largest clonotypes hold around 1.9% of the sample. Sequenced material: PBMCs or T cells enriched from blood (not recorded which). The source of these receptors is a man aged 40-49 years in a cohort exposed to, infected with or recovered from COVID-19 (not recorded which).

This clone has just one count. CDR3 DNA: TGTGCCAGCAGCCCCCAGGGAACTAGCAATCAGCCCCAGCATTTT. It translates to CASSPQGTSNQPQHF. The chain is built from TRBV7-2 and TRBJ1-5; perhaps TRBD1 as D (5 bases). V was trimmed by 5 bases and J by 0 bases, leaving 11 bases between them. Germline CDR1 and CDR2: SGHTA and FQGNSA. This CDR3 has 15 residues.

The chain employs TRBV29-1 and TRBJ2-2, with TRBD2 identical over 10 bases. The junction had 14 bases not matched to a gene; V was cut back by 6 bases and J by 4 bases. The CDR3 spans 17 residues. Germline-derived CDR1 and CDR2 are SQVTM and ANQGSEA. CDR3 sequence (DNA): TGCAGCGTCGCCTTGGGGGCTAGCGGGAGTTTCACCGGGGAGCTGTTTTTT. Translation gives CSVALGASGSFTGELFF.

V usage is TRBV28 and J usage is TRBJ1-3; D unclear. CDR3 length: 13 residues. Germline V CDR1 and CDR2: MDHEN, SYDVKM. Between the trimmed V and J ends, which lost 4 bases and 1 base, there was a span of 5 bases. As DNA, the CDR3 is TGTGCCAGCAGTTGGAGATCTGGAAACACCATATATTTT. It is translated as CASSWRSGNTIYF.

The rearrangement uses TRBV7-9 and TRBJ2-1, with 15 bases fitting TRBD2. This CDR3 spans 17 amino acids. Looked up from germline, CDR1 is SEHNR and CDR2 is FQNEAQ (reference sequence). The trim removed 3 bases at V and 6 bases at J, leaving 6 bases unmatched. This chain's CDR3 is CASSFGLAGGVGNEQFF. The CDR3 nucleotides read TGTGCCAGCAGCTTCGGACTAGCGGGAGGGGTAGGCAATGAGCAGTTCTTC.

This rearrangement joins TRBV6-8 to TRBJ2-7; 8 bases fit TRBD1. The CDR3 spans 14 residues. Germline CDR1 and CDR2: MNHGY and SAAAGT. J was trimmed by 2 bases and V by 8 bases; bases with no gene match: 8. In nucleotides, the CDR3 is TGTGCCAGCGATACCCGGGACAGGACCTACGAGCAGTACTTC. This encodes CASDTRDRTYEQYF.

J is TRBJ2-2 and V is TRBV21-1; TRBD2 is the table's D call, not checked against the DNA. TRBV21-1 has pseudogene status. The CDR3 extends over 15 amino acids. For the CDR3, the DNA is TGTGCCAGCCCTAGCGGGAGGGCCAAGACCGGGGAGCTGTTTTTT. This codes for CASPSGRAKTGELFF.

The chain is built from TRBV5-6 and TRBJ1-4, with D possibly TRBD1 on 5 matching bases. Trimming took 2 bases from V and 8 from J, leaving 16 bases between them. Germline V gene data show CDR1 as SGHDT and CDR2 as YYEEEE. The CDR3 has 15 residues. The chain's CDR3 is CASSFVSGGNEKLFF. The CDR3 region has the DNA TGTGCCAGCAGCTTTGTGAGTGGGGGGAACGAAAAACTGTTTTTT.

The rearrangement joins TRBV9 to TRBJ2-3, with TRBD1 identical over 7 bases. This CDR3 comprises 15 residues. Trimming took 1 base from V and 1 from J; bases not matched to a gene: 3. CDR1 and CDR2 (germline): SGDLS, YYNGEE. The chain's CDR3 is CASSVRGQGTDTQYF. The CDR3, as DNA: TGTGCCAGCAGCGTACGCGGACAGGGCACAGATACGCAGTATTTT.

As DNA, the CDR3 is TGCGCCAGCAGCTTGGATGGGACTAGCGGCGGTGAGCAGTTCTTC. Amino acids: CASSLDGTSGGEQFF. This chain joins TRBV5-1 and TRBJ2-1; 11 bases align to TRBD2. The germline gives CDR1 SGHRS, CDR2 YFSETQ. Trimming cost V 0 bases and J 9 bases; bases outside gene matches: 5. The CDR3 is 15 residues long.

The chain carries TRBV6-5 and TRBJ1-1; unclear D gene. The CDR3 consists of 11 residues. Germline V gene sequence: CDR1 MNHEY, CDR2 SVGAGI. V lost 4 bases to trimming and J lost 7 bases, with 7 bases between them. The CDR3 nucleotides read TGTGCCAGCAGTTTCCAGTTTGAAGCTTTCTTT. This sequence encodes CASSFQFEAFF.

The J gene is TRBJ2-1, the V gene TRBV5-1, with D hard to call. The germline CDR1 and CDR2 sequences are SGHRS and YFSETQ. Trimming cost V 4 bases and J 0 bases, with 11 bases left between them. This CDR3 region has 15 residues. CDR3 loop: CASSPLEFSYNEQFF. The CDR3 DNA reads as TGCGCCAGCAGCCCCCTAGAATTCTCCTACAATGAGCAGTTCTTC.

On this clone itself: At one end the junction does not follow the germline gene, possibly because of a read error. The chain is built from TRBV28 and TRBJ2-1; 8 bases are shared with TRBD1. Germline lookup yields CDR1 MDHEN and CDR2 SYDVKM. CDR3 length equals 15 residues. CDR3 bases: TGTGCCAGCACTTTAACAGGGGGTCGGTACAATGAGCAGTTCTTC. This sequence encodes CASTLTGGRYNEQFF.

This chain uses TRBV7-9 with TRBJ1-2; 8 bases align to TRBD1. CDR1 SEHNR and CDR2 FQNEAQ come from the germline V gene (reference sequence). CDR3 length equals 15 residues. V lost 5 bases and J lost 3; bases outside the gene matches: 8. The CDR3 loop is CASSQVQGAYYGYTF. Here the CDR3 DNA reads TGTGCCAGCAGCCAAGTCCAGGGGGCTTACTATGGCTACACCTTC.

The V gene is TRBV3-1 (or the pseudogene TRBV3-2), the J gene TRBJ1-3; a weak D match, TRBD1 (6 bases). V shed 0 bases and J shed 4 bases, with 7 bases lying between them. The CDR3 has 14 residues. Per germline, CDR1 LGHDT and CDR2 YNNKEL (reference sequence). The CDR3 region has the DNA TGTGCCAGCAGCCAAGATGACAGGGGAAACACCATATATTTT. Residues: CASSQDDRGNTIYF.

This clone has a handful of counts. The V gene is TRBV19, the J gene TRBJ1-1, with no clear D. Trimming took 5 bases from V and 0 from J, leaving 7 bases between them. Germline V gene sequence: CDR1 LNHDA, CDR2 SQIVND (reference sequence). The CDR3 runs to 13 residues. The CDR3 coding sequence is TGTGCCAGTAGTCCTTACATGAACACTGAAGCTTTCTTT. Protein: CASSPYMNTEAFF. Together with reference TRBV19 and TRBJ1-1, the CDR3 gives the full variable domain: DGGITQSPKYLFRKEGQNVTLSCEQNLNHDAMYWYRQDPGQGLRLIYYSQIVNDFQKGDIAEGYSVSREKKESFPLTVTSAQKNPTAFYLCASSPYMNTEAFFGQGTRLTVV.

This chain links TRBV19 with TRBJ2-2; 7 nucleotides match TRBD1. The length of the CDR3 is 15 residues. Losses at the gene ends were 3 bases for V and 4 bases for J; bases not matched to a gene: 5. CDR1 is LNHDA, CDR2 SQIVND, per germline (reference sequence). The CDR3 coding sequence is TGTGCCAGTAGTATCACAGGGGCGTTCACCGGGGAGCTGTTTTTT. Translating it yields CASSITGAFTGELFF.

CDR3 bases: TGTGCCAGCAGCTTAGGCCTAGCGGGTTTTTATGAGCAGTTCTTC. Protein: CASSLGLAGFYEQFF. The chain couples TRBV11-3 to TRBJ2-1; 8 nucleotides match TRBD2. V lost 1 base, J lost 8 bases, and 7 bases stayed unmatched. CDR3 length: 15 amino acids. Germline V lookup: CDR1 SGHNT, CDR2 YENEEA.

The CDR3 nucleotides read TGCGCCAGCAGCGTCACCGGGACAGGGTACAATGAGCAGTTCTTC. Amino acids: CASSVTGTGYNEQFF. V is TRBV5-1 and J is TRBJ2-1; 9 positions match TRBD1. CDR1 is SGHRS, CDR2 YFSETQ, per germline. Unmatched junction bases numbered 6, after V lost 4 bases and J lost 4 bases. The CDR3 is 15 amino acids.

This clone was seen only a few times. Distinct nucleotide sequences in the sample also encode this CDR3. This chain connects TRBV7-9 to TRBJ2-2, with D unclear. Trimming left V 5 bases short and J 1 base short, with 8 bases between. CDR3 length: 14 residues. Germline values: CDR1 SEHNR, CDR2 FQNEAQ (reference sequence). This chain's CDR3 is CASSPPRNTGELFF. The CDR3 DNA reads as TGTGCCAGCAGCCCCCCGAGGAACACCGGGGAGCTGTTTTTT. Full variable domain (missing parts from reference TRBV7-9 and TRBJ2-2): DTGVSQNPRHKITKRGQNVTFRCDPISEHNRLYWYRQTLGQGPEFLTYFQNEAQLEKSRLLSDRFSAERPKGSFSTLEIQRTEQGDSAMYLCASSPPRNTGELFFGEGSRLTVL.

J is TRBJ1-4 and V is TRBV9; D call uncertain. Trimming shortened V by 0 bases and J by 7 bases, and 13 bases separated the two germline ends. Germline loops: CDR1 SGDLS, CDR2 YYNGEE. The CDR3 length is 15 residues. CDR3 sequence: CASSVASGRSEKLFF. CDR3 nucleotides: TGTGCCAGCAGCGTAGCGAGTGGGAGAAGTGAAAAACTGTTTTTT.

The chain carries TRBV4-2 and TRBJ1-3; no firm D call. The V gene's germline CDR1 is LGHNA and CDR2 YNFKEQ. Trimming removed 4 bases from V and 0 bases from J, with 10 bases in between. The CDR3 extends over 15 amino acids. The CDR3 spells CASSLFTDSGNTIYF. CDR3 DNA sequence: TGTGCCAGCAGCCTCTTTACAGACTCTGGAAACACCATATATTTT.

This sequence joins TRBV4-1 and TRBJ2-7, with TRBD2 identical over 10 bases. The germline V gene encodes CDR1 MGHRA and CDR2 YSYEKL. The V and J ends lost 0 bases and 2 bases, in that order; junction bases with no gene match: 1. The CDR3 extends over 15 amino acids. The DNA for the CDR3 is TGCGCCAGCAGCCAAGAGCTAGCGGGAGCCTACGAGCAGTACTTC. Amino acids: CASSQELAGAYEQYF.

The V gene is TRBV28, the J gene TRBJ2-5; TRBD2 agrees at 8 bases. This CDR3 is 13 amino acids long. Trimming took 8 bases from V and 5 from J; bases not matched to a gene: 7. Germline CDR1 is MDHEN and CDR2 is SYDVKM. CDR3 region: CASFYRGGETQYF. The CDR3 nucleotides are TGTGCCAGCTTTTACCGGGGGGGGGAGACCCAGTACTTC.

This chain joins TRBV7-9 and TRBJ1-5; D gene unclear. CDR1 SEHNR and CDR2 FQNEAQ come from the germline V gene (reference sequence). CDR3 length: 16 residues. V was trimmed by 5 bases and J by 3 bases, leaving 17 bases between them. Here the CDR3 reads CASSPDEGGTNQPQHF. The CDR3 DNA reads as TGTGCCAGCAGCCCCGACGAGGGTGGCACCAATCAGCCCCAGCATTTT. Variable domain in full (rest from reference TRBV7-9 and TRBJ1-5): DTGVSQNPRHKITKRGQNVTFRCDPISEHNRLYWYRQTLGQGPEFLTYFQNEAQLEKSRLLSDRFSAERPKGSFSTLEIQRTEQGDSAMYLCASSPDEGGTNQPQHFGDGTRLSIL.